Included here is one TCR beta chain sequence, with context. Its target antigen remains unknown. Base qualities are not recorded, but no much larger clone differs from it by a single base. The sample comes from a study of shared clonotypes between healthy human individuals (dated by TCRdb to 2020 to 2021). For the wider study: The cohort included three men and two women between 18 and 49 years of age. For each donor, three plates each were used for CD4 naive and CD4 memory, two plates were used for CD8 naive, and one plate was used for CD8 memory. To estimate repertoire size and how much clonotype sharing occurs between individuals, the study deeply sequenced the blood TCR repertoires of roughly 5 healthy adults. To increase sequencing depth and limit assay-specific biases, TCR repertoire library preparation and sequencing were carried out by different laboratories using diverse techniques. Leukapheresis yielded between about 0.9 and 10 billion PBMCs per donor.

Using the deep immunoSEQ assay, TCR CDR3 regions were amplified from genomic DNA by multiplex PCR. For each cell subset, the extracted genomic DNA was distributed evenly across all wells of several immunoSEQ 96-well plates, and each plate served as one replicate. For sorted subsets, each replicate PCR was loaded with approximately 200 ng genomic DNA, equivalent to 30,000 or so T cell genomes. The purified libraries were quantified using a Qubit 3.0 fluorometer, sized with a Bioanalyzer 2100, and then quantified again using the KAPA Library Quantification kit. Every immunoSEQ 96-well plate was sequenced on a dedicated single-read 150-cycle Illumina NextSeq 550 flow cell. On the authors' methods: Because the immunoSEQ output included only junctional sequences and no quality scores, the filtering could not be the same as the filtering used for full-length reads. Sequences were annotated with PyIR, a Python wrapper for IgBLAST v1.9, using IMGT germline references to assign V/J genes and CDR3. Reads were removed for weak V/J assignments (E-value above 1e-6), missing CDR3, stop codons, out-of-frame junctions, or ambiguous translated residues. V3J clonotypes were defined as sequences sharing an identical inferred V gene, J gene, and CDR3 amino acid sequence. The percentage overlap between two repertoires was calculated by dividing the number of shared unique clonotypes by the size of the smaller repertoire. Three approaches were used to assess repertoire richness: RTK rarefaction, the Chao1 estimator, and Recon v2.1 estimates of unobserved clonotypes. For all TCRbeta clonotypes obtained by the gDNA method from a handful of donors, generation probabilities were computed with OLGA. This immuneACCESS table, as held by TCRdb, lists in-frame sequences with V and J called but not all clones. Of the missing ones, under half trace to an unresolved V gene in checked studies; the others have no known cause. Clone size and V and J calls were adopted from that table, with D and trimming inferred from the DNA. The sample has millions of clones on record, approximately 94% of them singletons. The ten biggest clones cover roughly 1% of the sample.

Points the paper makes about the study in general: Even with the large sequencing depth, rarefaction of the sorted-subset datasets indicated that sequencing was incomplete. Pairwise subsampling indicated that sequencing depth was expected to affect the degree of clonotype sharing among donors. Larger estimated clonotype richness was generally found for naive subsets than for memory subsets. Sharing across a few donors was observed for roughly 5.4% of naive CD4, 3% to 3.5% of naive CD8, 2% to 2.5% of memory CD4, and around 0.42% of memory CD8 clonotypes. Compared with non-shared clonotypes, the clonotypes found in all four sorted-subset donors had higher generation probabilities. Sampling was limited to blood, and TCR repertoires in tissue likely differ from TCR repertoires in blood. The genetic and exposure-history diversity represented was limited by the small number of donors.

CD8 naive samples were CD45RO-negative cells positively selected for CCR7, giving a CD45RA+CCR7+ population that excluded TemRA cells. The donors were healthy, HIV-negative adults who had no recently reported acute infections or vaccinations. Only Caucasian adults living in Nashville, Tennessee, USA were represented among the donors. Blood was obtained by leukapheresis, after which PBMCs were separated by Ficoll-Histopaque density gradient centrifugation and cryopreserved in liquid nitrogen vapor phase. Purity and quantity of every magnetically sorted T cell population were checked by analytical flow cytometry. Each sorted fraction had its genomic DNA isolated and then quantified by UV absorbance on a Nanodrop 2000c. The sequenced material came from naive CD8+ T cells sorted from blood. The cell subset or site label here, explained by the study, means: CD45RA+CCR7+. This receptor was identified in a man younger than 35 in good health.

The DNA sequence is as follows: TGCGCCAGCAGTGAGGCGATTGGGGGGACCGGGGAGCTGTTTTTT. Its coded protein is CASSEAIGGTGELFF. The rearrangement combines TRBV10-1 with TRBJ2-2; 6 matching bases give a weak D call of TRBD2. Via the germline V gene (reference sequence), CDR1 is WNHNN and CDR2 SYGVQD. V is pared back by 2 bases and J by 5 bases, with 12 bases lying between the germline termini. The CDR3 goes from the cysteine to the phenylalanine over 15 residues. Only CDR3 DNA remains: 45 bases, in frame from the first base.